The table lists the clone carrying this T cell receptor (beta chain) with many counts. Its target is unknown. This beta chain is an unintended read in a library built for alpha chains; its size means little. The sample is drawn from a study of spatial heterogeneity in lung cancer. The wider study: Alpha-chain sequences were detected in numbers that were consistently lower than beta-chain sequences.

This CDR3 region has 16 residues. Germline V lookup: CDR1 MNHEY, CDR2 SMNVEV (reference sequence). V was pared by 10 bases and J by 8 bases, with 17 bases of the junction left unmatched. Described time point: sample taken at primary tumor resection. The donors comprised about 69 untreated early-stage non-small cell lung cancer patients. General study results and limits: Expanded alpha and beta TCR counts within tumors tracked tumor mutation counts. Ubiquitous and regional nonsynonymous mutations were tracked by counts of ubiquitous and regional expanded TCRs, respectively.

Every molecule of TCR cDNA had its own unique molecular identifier. TCRdb re-analysed the 5' RACE reads in MiXCR, keeping a single row per CDR3 protein. The sample contains some 2,300 distinct CDR3 sequences, 22% of which appear only once. Sequenced here: lung tumor tissue, sampled at surgery. This receptor was taken from a male donor with early-stage non-small cell lung cancer. The chain links TRBV27 to TRBJ1-6; 7 bases align to TRBD1. The CDR3 reads CATSLIGGQVHSPLHF. The CDR3 bases are TGTGCCACCTCCCTAATAGGGGGCCAGGTTCATTCACCCCTCCACTTT.